What follows are 9 T cell receptor beta chains derived from one specimen sequenced in a study of T cells in Graves' hyperthyroidism and ophthalmopathy. The source material, RNA transcripts, was used to amplify TCR beta CDR3 regions. First-round RT-PCR targeting the TCR CDR3 was performed with the HTBI primer set. TCRdb redid the calling of the multiplex PCR reads with MiXCR, one entry per CDR3 protein. The sample yields fewer than 650,000 distinct CDR3 sequences, approximately 15% seen once. Material for sequencing was blood. The receptors shown here come from a woman between 25 and 40 years old with Graves' hyperthyroidism that later progressed to Graves' ophthalmopathy.

This clonotype was observed many times. This chain connects TRBV12-3 or TRBV12-4 to TRBJ1-5; 9 bases agree with TRBD1. The CDR3 extends over 14 amino acids. Germline trimming cut 6 bases from V and 5 bases from J; bases unmatched to any gene: 5. CDR3 sequence: CASRKGQGDQPQHF. The CDR3 nucleotides are TGTGCCAGCAGGAAGGGACAGGGCGATCAGCCCCAGCATTTT.

This clonotype was counted only a few times. A single base separates this from a much larger clone, so it may be a read error. This chain connects TRBV11-3 to TRBJ1-2, with D unresolved. Germline CDR1 SGHNT, CDR2 YENEEA. The CDR3 contains 12 residues. The CDR3 protein is CVSGYMELGYTF. Written as DNA, the CDR3 is TGTGTCAGCGGTTACATGGAATTGGGCTACACCTTC.

This clonotype was counted between two and nine times. This chain connects TRBV9 to TRBJ2-1; D not certain. Trimming stripped 3 bases from V and 4 bases from J, with 17 bases between. CDR3 length: 16 amino acids. Germline CDR1 SGDLS, CDR2 YYNGEE. CDR3 sequence reads: CASSDRDTGQYNEQFF. The CDR3 DNA is TGTGCCAGCAGCGACCGAGACACGGGTCAGTACAATGAGCAGTTCTTC.

This clonotype was seen a handful of times. V is TRBV6-1 and J is TRBJ1-5; tentative D call: TRBD1 (6 bases). Germline V CDR1 and CDR2: MNHNS, SASEGT. V lost 6 bases to trimming and J lost 0 bases, with 18 bases between them. CDR3 size: 17 residues. Here the CDR3 DNA reads TGTGCCAGCAGCCCGCGAATAGACAGGTATAGCAATCAGCCCCAGCATTTT. As protein: CASSPRIDRYSNQPQHF.

This clonotype has at least ten counts. The V call is TRBV5-5, the J call TRBJ2-5; a weak D match, TRBD1 (6 bases). The CDR3 contains 13 residues. Trimming cost V 3 bases and J 6 bases, with 12 bases left between them. Looked up from germline, CDR1 is SGHKS and CDR2 is YYEKEE (reference sequence). CDR3 amino acids: CASSSWTDKTQYF. The CDR3 coding sequence is TGTGCCAGCAGCTCTTGGACAGATAAGACCCAGTACTTC.

This clonotype was detected a few times. This sequence joins TRBV13 and TRBJ2-7; 9 bases match TRBD2. The CDR3 has 17 amino acids. V trimming: 2 bases; J trimming: 1 base; junction bases outside the gene matches: 9. Per germline, CDR1 PRHDT and CDR2 FYEKMQ (reference sequence). Here the CDR3 DNA reads TGTGCCAGCAGCTTATTTACTAGCGGGCGGAATTCCTACGAGCAGTACTTC. As protein: CASSLFTSGRNSYEQYF. The whole variable domain, remainder taken from reference TRBV13 and TRBJ2-7, is AAGVIQSPRHLIKEKRETATLKCYPIPRHDTVYWYQQGPGQDPQFLISFYEKMQSDKGSIPDRFSAQQFSDYHSELNMSSLELGDSALYFCASSLFTSGRNSYEQYFGPGTRLTVT.

Worth noting for this clonotype: Relative to the germline gene, one junction end is altered; a read error may explain this. V usage is TRBV9 and J usage is TRBJ1-1, with D uncertain. CDR3 length: 13 amino acids. Looked up from germline, CDR1 is SGDLS and CDR2 is YYNGEE. The DNA of the CDR3 is TGTGCCAGCACAGGCTACCGAGGAACTGAAGCTTCCTTT. Translating it yields CASTGYRGTEASF. Full variable domain (missing parts from reference TRBV9 and TRBJ1-1): DSGVTQTPKHLITATGQRVTLRCSPRSGDLSVYWYQQSLDQGLQFLIQYYNGEERAKGNILERFSAQQFPDLHSELNLSSLELGDSALYFCASTGYRGTEASFGQGTRLTVV.

There are many counts of this clonotype. The chain recombines TRBV20-1 with TRBJ2-3, with D perhaps given as TRBD1 or TRBD2 (6 bases each). Trimming took 3 bases from V and 1 from J, leaving 11 bases between them. The CDR3 sequence is 14 residues long. Germline V CDR1 and CDR2: DFQATT, SNEGSKA (reference sequence). CDR3 protein: CSASPGGGTDTQYF. Written as DNA, the CDR3 is TGCAGTGCTAGTCCCGGGGGCGGCACAGATACGCAGTATTTT.

This clonotype was counted at least ten times. The chain uses TRBV12-5 and TRBJ2-7, with 7 bases that match TRBD1. Looked up from germline, CDR1 is LGHNT and CDR2 is FRNRAP. After removal of 6 bases from V and 2 bases from J, the junction contained 7 bases not matched to a gene. CDR3 length: 14 amino acids. This CDR3 is CASGRQGHPYEQYF. The CDR3 nucleotides are TGTGCTAGTGGGCGACAGGGACATCCCTACGAGCAGTACTTC. Drawing the rest from reference TRBV12-5 and TRBJ2-7, the complete variable domain is DARVTQTPRHKVTEMGQEVTMRCQPILGHNTVFWYRQTMMQGLELLAYFRNRAPLDDSGMPKDRFSAEMPDATLATLKIQPSEPRDSAVYFCASGRQGHPYEQYFGPGTRLTVT.